These T cell receptor beta chains were read from a single sample in a study of technical replicates of blood from a handful of donors. Profiling relied on immunoSEQ multiplex PCR, and the TCRdb table lists in-frame clones only, not all of them. The sample consists of 85,000 to 90,000 clones, 85% to 95% of them appearing once. Sequenced material: T cells isolated from PBMCs. These TCRs come from a human donor in good health. CDR3s include the opening cysteine and the closing phenylalanine or tryptophan. Fields, in order: V gene, clone size, D gene, J gene, CDR3 protein, CDR3 DNA. D genes are given only for firm matches. Rows may omit the clone size; those that give it use once, few, many or a size class.

v_call: TRBV7-9; clone_size: NA; d_call: TRBD1; j_call: TRBJ2-2; cdr3_aa: CASRLAPGTGRGTGELFF; cdr3_nt: TGTGCCAGCAGGCTTGCCCCCGGGACAGGTCGCGGCACCGGGGAGCTGTTTTTT
v_call: TRBV4-1; clone_size: NA; d_call: NA; j_call: TRBJ1-2; cdr3_aa: CASSQVSGRETSSGYTF; cdr3_nt: TGCGCCAGCAGCCAAGTTTCCGGGAGGGAAACATCAAGCGGCTACACCTTC
v_call: TRBV11-2; clone_size: few; d_call: NA; j_call: TRBJ1-1; cdr3_aa: CASSTQENTEAFF; cdr3_nt: TGTGCCAGCAGCACACAGGAGAACACTGAAGCTTTCTTT
v_call: TRBV6-1; clone_size: NA; d_call: NA; j_call: TRBJ2-7; cdr3_aa: CASSAGDGYEQYF; cdr3_nt: TGTGCCAGCAGTGCAGGGGACGGCTACGAGCAGTACTTC
v_call: TRBV14; clone_size: NA; d_call: NA; j_call: TRBJ2-7; cdr3_aa: CASSQGLYEQYF; cdr3_nt: TGTGCCAGCAGCCAGGGCCTTTACGAGCAGTACTTC
v_call: TRBV5-3; clone_size: NA; d_call: NA; j_call: TRBJ1-2; cdr3_aa: CAKPQEAFGYGYTF; cdr3_nt: TGTGCCAAACCCCAGGAAGCATTCGGCTATGGCTACACCTTC
v_call: TRBV6-1; clone_size: NA; d_call: NA; j_call: TRBJ1-2; cdr3_aa: CASSEALQGRYGYTF; cdr3_nt: TGTGCCAGCAGTGAAGCGCTTCAGGGGCGGTATGGCTACACCTTC
v_call: TRBV5-1; clone_size: once; d_call: TRBD2; j_call: TRBJ2-5; cdr3_aa: CASSGTSGAQETQYF; cdr3_nt: TGCGCCAGCTCTGGGACTAGCGGCGCCCAAGAGACCCAGTACTTC
v_call: TRBV10-3; clone_size: few; d_call: NA; j_call: TRBJ1-5; cdr3_aa: CAISVTQDQPQHF; cdr3_nt: TGTGCCATCAGCGTGACGCAGGATCAGCCCCAGCATTTT
v_call: TRBV27; clone_size: NA; d_call: TRBD2; j_call: TRBJ2-7; cdr3_aa: CASRARTSASYEQYF; cdr3_nt: TGTGCCAGCAGAGCCCGGACTAGCGCGTCCTACGAGCAGTACTTC
v_call: TRBV9; clone_size: NA; d_call: TRBD2; j_call: TRBJ2-1; cdr3_aa: CASSVATAGVYNEQFF; cdr3_nt: TGTGCCAGCAGCGTAGCTACGGCGGGGGTCTACAATGAGCAGTTCTTC